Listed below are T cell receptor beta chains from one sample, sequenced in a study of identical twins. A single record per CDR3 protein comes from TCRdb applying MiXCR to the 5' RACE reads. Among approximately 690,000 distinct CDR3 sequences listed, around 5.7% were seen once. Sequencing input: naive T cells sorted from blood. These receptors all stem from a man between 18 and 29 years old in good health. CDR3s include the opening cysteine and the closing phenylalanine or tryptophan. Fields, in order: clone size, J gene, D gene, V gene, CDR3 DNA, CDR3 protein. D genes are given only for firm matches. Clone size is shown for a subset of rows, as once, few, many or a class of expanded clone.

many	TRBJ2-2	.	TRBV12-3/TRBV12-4	TGTGCCAGCAGCCGCCAGCAGGTTCCGAACGGGGAGCTGTTTTTT	CASSRQQVPNGELFF
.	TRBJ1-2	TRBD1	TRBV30	TGTGCCTGGAGTATCGGGACAGGGGATGGCTACACCTTC	CAWSIGTGDGYTF
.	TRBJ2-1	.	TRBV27	TGTGCCAGCAGGGGTAACGTTAACAATGAGCAGTTCTTC	CASRGNVNNEQFF
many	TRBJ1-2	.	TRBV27	TGTGCCAGCAGCCTCGGGGCAGGATATGGCTACACCTTC	CASSLGAGYGYTF
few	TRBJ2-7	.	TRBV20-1	TGCAGTTTAACAGGGAGCTCCTACGAGCAGTACTTC	CSLTGSSYEQYF
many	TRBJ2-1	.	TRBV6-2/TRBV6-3	TGTGCCAGCAGTTACGCGAATCATGAGCAGTTCTTC	CASSYANHEQFF
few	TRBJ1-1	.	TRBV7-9	TGTGCCAGCAGCTTAGTCGCGGGGAGCACTGAAGCTTTCTTT	CASSLVAGSTEAFF
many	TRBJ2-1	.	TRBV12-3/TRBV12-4	TGTGCCAGCAGTTTAGGCCATCCGATCAATGAGCAGTTCTTC	CASSLGHPINEQFF
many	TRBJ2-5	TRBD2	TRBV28	TGTGCCAGCAGTTCTCCCATAGCGGGCAACCAAGAGACCCAGTACTTC	CASSSPIAGNQETQYF
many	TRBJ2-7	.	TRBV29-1	TGCAGCGTTGAAGAGAGTCCTTTTGAGCAGTACTTC	CSVEESPFEQYF
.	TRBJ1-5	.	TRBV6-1	TGTGCCAGCAGCGGCAGCTATAGCAATCAGCCCCAGCATTTT	CASSGSYSNQPQHF
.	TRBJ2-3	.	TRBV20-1	TGCAGTGCCTCTACGGGGGCCTTTGGGTTTGTTGATACGCAGTATTTT	CSASTGAFGFVDTQYF
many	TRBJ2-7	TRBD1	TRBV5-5	TGTGCCAGCAGCACCATTTCCACAGGGGAGCGGTACTTC	CASSTISTGERYF